Below, 22 T cell receptor beta chains from the same sample are listed, as sequenced in a study of cytomegalovirus exposure and HLA in healthy donors. The PCR had 60 Vbeta and 13 Jbeta primers. Here immunoSEQ multiplex PCR was the method, and the copy in TCRdb shows in-frame clones only, minus some. The table includes some 80,000 clones, around 62% detected once. Material for sequencing was PBMCs. These receptors originate from a male donor in good health and CMV-seropositive.

This clone was counted once. The chain couples TRBV9 to TRBJ1-3; D perhaps matches TRBD1 (5 bases). Trimming left V 0 bases short and J 0 bases short, with 10 bases between. This CDR3 is built from 16 residues. CDR1 and CDR2 (germline): SGDLS, YYNGEE. The CDR3 region is CASSVDPGGSGNTIYF. The DNA for the CDR3 is TGTGCCAGCAGCGTAGATCCGGGGGGCTCTGGAAACACCATATATTTT.

This clone was detected a few times. The gene calls are TRBV7-7 and TRBJ2-3; 7 bases map to TRBD1. Trimming at V came to 5 bases and at J to 4 bases, leaving 3 bases not matched to a gene. Germline V gene sequence: CDR1 SSHAT, CDR2 FNYEAQ (reference sequence). This CDR3 is built from 13 residues. This CDR3 is CASSPTGADTQYF. The CDR3 nucleotides are TGTGCCAGCAGCCCCACAGGGGCAGATACGCAGTATTTT.

The V and J genes are TRBV30 and TRBJ2-1; 12 bases map to TRBD2. CDR1 GTSNPN and CDR2 SVGIG come from the germline V gene (reference sequence). The CDR3 extends over 19 amino acids. V was clipped by 0 bases and J by 8 bases; unmatched bases: 17. The DNA for the CDR3 is TGTGCCTGGAGTGTACCGGTCTTCAGACTAGCGGGAGATTTCCATGAGCAGTTCTTC. Translated: CAWSVPVFRLAGDFHEQFF.

V usage is TRBV7-2 and J usage is TRBJ2-1; unclear D gene. Between the trimmed V and J ends, which lost 1 base and 6 bases, there was a span of 7 bases. The germline V gene encodes CDR1 SGHTA and CDR2 FQGNSA. CDR3 size: 13 residues. CDR3 protein: CASSLVAGNEQFF. The CDR3, as DNA: TGTGCCAGCAGCTTAGTGGCTGGCAATGAGCAGTTCTTC.

Worth noting for this clone: The same CDR3 is also encoded by other DNA sequences in this sample. The chain is built from TRBV6-5 and TRBJ1-1; a possible D gene is TRBD1 (5 bases). Deletions cut 3 bases from V and 1 base from J, with 6 bases between. The CDR3 covers 13 residues. Germline V gene sequence: CDR1 MNHEY, CDR2 SVGAGI. CDR3 in DNA: TGTGCCAGCAGTTATGGACAGAACACTGAAGCTTTCTTT. Its protein product is CASSYGQNTEAFF.

The V gene is TRBV30, the J gene TRBJ2-7, with TRBD1 identical over 12 bases. The V gene's germline CDR1 is GTSNPN and CDR2 SVGIG (reference sequence). The V gene end was trimmed by 0 bases and the J gene end by 6 bases; junction bases not matched to a gene: 6. There are 15 residues in the CDR3. The CDR3, as DNA: TGTGCCTGGAGTGTACGCCGGGACAGGGGGCGCGAGCAGTACTTC. It codes for CAWSVRRDRGREQYF.

The chain uses TRBV6-5 and TRBJ2-5, with TRBD2 identical over 8 bases. CDR3 length: 16 amino acids. V was clipped by 2 bases and J by 5 bases; unmatched bases: 10. Germline-derived CDR1 and CDR2 are MNHEY and SVGAGI. The CDR3 nucleotides are TGTGCCAGCAGTTACGGGGGGGAGCGGGAGTATGAGACCCAGTACTTC. It translates to CASSYGGEREYETQYF.

The chain joins TRBV9 to TRBJ1-4; 7 bases align to TRBD1. Germline V gene sequence: CDR1 SGDLS, CDR2 YYNGEE. V shed 7 bases, J shed 8 bases, and the junction held 8 bases outside the gene matches. The CDR3 covers 13 residues. In nucleotides, the CDR3 is TGTGCCAGCTCCCCTGACAGGGTGGAAAAACTGTTTTTT. Its protein product is CASSPDRVEKLFF. Combining the CDR3 with reference TRBV9 and TRBJ1-4 gives the whole variable domain DSGVTQTPKHLITATGQRVTLRCSPRSGDLSVYWYQQSLDQGLQFLIQYYNGEERAKGNILERFSAQQFPDLHSELNLSSLELGDSALYFCASSPDRVEKLFFGSGTQLSVL.

This clone was recorded a few times. This sequence joins TRBV5-6 and TRBJ2-7; a weak D match, TRBD1 (5 bases). Germline V gene data show CDR1 as SGHDT and CDR2 as YYEEEE. Trimming left V 5 bases short and J 1 base short, with 10 bases between. The CDR3 consists of 13 residues. CDR3 DNA sequence: TGTGCCAGCAGTTATAGGGGATCCTACGAGCAGTACTTC. It is translated as CASSYRGSYEQYF.

The rearrangement uses TRBV6-5 and TRBJ2-1, with TRBD2 identical over 8 bases. Germline CDR1 and CDR2: MNHEY and SVGAGI. Trimming cost V 8 bases and J 9 bases; bases outside gene matches: 12. This CDR3 has 14 amino acids. The CDR3 region has the DNA TGTGCCAGCTCCCACGGGGGGGGCCAGGGTGAGCAGTTCTTC. It translates to CASSHGGGQGEQFF.

The V and J genes are TRBV7-3 and TRBJ2-7; 9 positions agree with TRBD2. Trimming cost V 2 bases and J 6 bases; bases outside gene matches: 8. Germline CDR1 reads SGHTA; CDR2 reads FQGTGA. The CDR3 totals 15 residues. CDR3 sequence reads: CASSLAGGLLGEQYF. The DNA for the CDR3 is TGTGCCAGCAGCTTAGCGGGAGGGCTCCTGGGCGAGCAGTACTTC.

The rearrangement joins TRBV7-9 to TRBJ2-5; perhaps TRBD1 as D (6 bases). V shed 5 bases and J shed 2 bases, with 12 bases lying between them. The germline gives CDR1 SEHNR, CDR2 FQNEAQ (reference sequence). The CDR3 covers 14 residues. In nucleotides, the CDR3 is TGTGCCAGCAGCATTGAGACAGGACAAGAGACCCAGTACTTC. Amino acids: CASSIETGQETQYF.

The sample holds a few counts of this clone. The V gene is TRBV5-4, the J gene TRBJ2-2, with a possible D match to TRBD1 (6 bases). This CDR3 region has 14 residues. The germline V and J ends were trimmed by 5 bases and 4 bases, with 12 bases remaining between them. Germline V gene sequence: CDR1 SGHNT, CDR2 YYREEE (reference sequence). The CDR3 loop is CASSGGGLTGELFF. CDR3 in DNA: TGTGCCAGCAGTGGTGGGGGCCTCACCGGGGAGCTGTTTTTT. Supplemented by reference TRBV5-4 and TRBJ2-2, the full variable domain reads ETGVTQSPTHLIKTRGQQVTLRCSSQSGHNTVSWYQQALGQGPQFIFQYYREEENGRGNFPPRFSGLQFPNYSSELNVNALELDDSALYLCASSGGGLTGELFFGEGSRLTVL.

The J gene is TRBJ2-3, the V gene TRBV6-1, with no clear D. V shed 6 bases and J shed 2 bases, with 6 bases lying between them. CDR3 length: 12 amino acids. The germline CDR1 and CDR2 sequences are MNHNS and SASEGT. The CDR3 loop reads CASRRNTDTQYF. The CDR3 coding sequence is TGTGCCAGCAGGAGGAACACAGATACGCAGTATTTT.

This clone has just one count. The rearrangement joins TRBV5-1 to TRBJ2-3, with 12 nucleotides matching TRBD2. Germline V gives CDR1 SGHRS, CDR2 YFSETQ. The CDR3 is 16 residues long. V lost 4 bases, J lost 5 bases, and 8 bases stayed unmatched. The CDR3 DNA reads TGCGCCAGCAGCCCGGGGGTGACTAGCGGGGGAGATACGCAGTATTTT. Translation gives CASSPGVTSGGDTQYF.

This rearrangement joins TRBV7-2 to TRBJ2-5, with D maybe TRBD1 (5 bases). This CDR3 spans 14 amino acids. V was pared by 0 bases and J by 7 bases, with 12 bases between. CDR1 is SGHTA, CDR2 FQGNSA, per germline. The CDR3 protein is CASSLARQGMTQYF. The CDR3 DNA is TGTGCCAGCAGCTTAGCCCGGCAGGGTATGACCCAGTACTTC.

This rearrangement joins TRBV30 to TRBJ2-3; D not certain. The germline V and J ends were trimmed by 0 bases and 2 bases, with 9 bases remaining between them. Germline CDR1 reads GTSNPN; CDR2 reads SVGIG (reference sequence). The CDR3 totals 14 residues. The DNA of the CDR3 is TGTGCCTGGAGTGTACTGGGCGCCACAGATACGCAGTATTTT. This sequence encodes CAWSVLGATDTQYF.

The chain combines TRBV12-5 with TRBJ2-1; TRBD1 is a possible D gene (5 bases). CDR1 LGHNT and CDR2 FRNRAP come from the germline V gene. Trimming pared 7 bases from V and 8 bases from J, leaving 21 bases between. The CDR3 totals 15 residues. The CDR3: CASAQTGQGGDEQFF. In nucleotides, the CDR3 is TGTGCTAGTGCCCAAACCGGGCAGGGTGGGGATGAGCAGTTCTTC.

This chain connects TRBV27 to TRBJ2-7; 9 nucleotides line up with TRBD2. The CDR3 length is 16 residues. CDR1 MNHEY and CDR2 SMNVEV come from the germline V gene (reference sequence). V shed 4 bases and J 5 bases; nucleotides not matched to a gene: 12. The chain's CDR3 is CASSSPPSGKGNEQYF. Written as DNA, the CDR3 is TGTGCCAGCAGTTCTCCCCCTAGCGGGAAAGGGAACGAGCAGTACTTC.

The gene calls are TRBV29-1 and TRBJ2-3; a possible D gene is TRBD2 (6 bases). V was cut by 2 bases and J by 2 bases, with 14 bases left in between. The germline CDR1 and CDR2 sequences are SQVTM and ANQGSEA. The CDR3 runs 15 residues. Written as DNA, the CDR3 is TGCAGCGTTGAAAGATGGGGGGACCCCACAGATACGCAGTATTTT. This gives the protein CSVERWGDPTDTQYF.

The V call is TRBV5-1, the J call TRBJ1-3; D is possibly TRBD1 (5 bases). V lost 4 bases and J lost 2, with 16 bases in between. This CDR3 spans 16 amino acids. From germline, CDR1 is SGHRS and CDR2 YFSETQ. This CDR3 is CASSSRTSPTGNTIYF. The CDR3 nucleotides are TGCGCCAGCAGCAGCAGGACATCACCGACTGGAAACACCATATATTTT.

The rearrangement links TRBV7-9 to TRBJ2-3, with D maybe TRBD1 (6 bases). The CDR3 has 16 residues. The germline V gene has CDR1 SEHNR and CDR2 FQNEAQ (reference sequence). Trimming stripped 5 bases from V and 1 base from J, with 16 bases between. CDR3 coding DNA: TGTGCCAGCAGCGCCTGGGACAAGTGGGGCACAGATACGCAGTATTTT. Amino acids: CASSAWDKWGTDTQYF.